This paragraph reports one TCR beta chain. Its target is unknown. V trimming: 1 base; J trimming: 7 bases; junction bases outside the gene matches: 8. CDR3 size: 16 residues. From germline, CDR1 is LGHNA and CDR2 YSLEER. TCRdb keeps only in-frame clones here, not all; method: immunoSEQ multiplex PCR. The sample lists about 32,000 clones, roughly 70% seen once, with roughly 2% in the top ten. This specimen belongs to a study of STAT5B mutations in CD4+ large granular lymphocyte leukemia. Notes on the study in general: Compared with healthy controls (2/35), patient top clones favored TRBV06 (8/27).

This TCR was sampled from a human donor in good health. This chain joins TRBV4-3 and TRBJ1-4; TRBD1 aligns across 8 bases. Sequencing used CD4+ T cells from blood buffy coats. CDR3 sequence reads: CASSQVPGGSGEKLFF. CDR3 coding DNA: TGCGCCAGCAGCCAAGTCCCAGGGGGCTCGGGTGAAAAACTGTTTTTT.